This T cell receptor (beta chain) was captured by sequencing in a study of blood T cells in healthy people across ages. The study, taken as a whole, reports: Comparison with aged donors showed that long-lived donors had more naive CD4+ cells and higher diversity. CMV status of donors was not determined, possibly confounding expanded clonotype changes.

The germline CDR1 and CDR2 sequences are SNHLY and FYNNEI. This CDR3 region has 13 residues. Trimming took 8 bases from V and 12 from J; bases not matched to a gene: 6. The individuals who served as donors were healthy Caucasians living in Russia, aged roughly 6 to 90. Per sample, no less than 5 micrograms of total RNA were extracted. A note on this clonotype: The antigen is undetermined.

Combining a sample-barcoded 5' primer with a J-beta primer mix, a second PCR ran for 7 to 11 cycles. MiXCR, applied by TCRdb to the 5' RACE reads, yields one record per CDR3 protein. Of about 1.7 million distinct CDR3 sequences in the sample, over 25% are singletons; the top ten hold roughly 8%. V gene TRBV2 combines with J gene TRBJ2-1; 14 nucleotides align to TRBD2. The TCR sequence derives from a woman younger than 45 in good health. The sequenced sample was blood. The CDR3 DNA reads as TGTGCCAGCTGCCGACTAGCGGGAGGGGGGCAGTTCTTC. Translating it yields CASCRLAGGGQFF.